The T cell receptor beta chain under discussion was sequenced for a study of blood T cells in healthy people across ages. Study observations and caveats: It was not possible, with unsorted PBMCs, to conclusively compare naive and antigen-experienced cells. Long-lived donors had more naive CD4+ cells and higher diversity than aged donors. Diversity estimates drawn from one million T cells were deemed underestimates. The recorded TCR beta diversity per million T cells decreased in a roughly linear manner with age.

This clonotype was counted between two and nine times. The antigen is unknown. A read error may produce the germline difference seen at one junction end. Per germline, CDR1 KGHSH and CDR2 LQKENI. This CDR3 comprises 17 residues. PCR was performed a second time for roughly 7 to 11 cycles using a sample-barcoded 5' primer and a J-beta primer mix. Using its own MiXCR run on the 5' RACE reads, TCRdb lists one record per CDR3 protein. The repertoire holds some 1.4 million distinct CDR3 sequences, with roughly 45% as singletons. V is TRBV18 and J is TRBJ2-1, with D perhaps TRBD2 (5 bases). Sequencing was performed on blood. The origin of this receptor is a woman aged 18-30 years in good health. CDR3 protein: CASSPPKGSSSYNGQFF. The CDR3 DNA sequence: TGTGCCAGCTCACCCCCGAAGGGCTCTAGCTCCTACAATGGGCAGTTCTTC.